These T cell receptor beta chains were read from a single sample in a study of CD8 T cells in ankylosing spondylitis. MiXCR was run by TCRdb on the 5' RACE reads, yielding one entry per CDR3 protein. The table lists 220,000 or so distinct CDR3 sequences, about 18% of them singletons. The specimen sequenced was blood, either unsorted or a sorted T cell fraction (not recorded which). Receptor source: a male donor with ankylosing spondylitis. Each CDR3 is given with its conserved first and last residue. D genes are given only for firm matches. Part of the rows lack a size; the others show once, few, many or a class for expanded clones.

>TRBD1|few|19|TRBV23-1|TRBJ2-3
CASSQPAQTGGRSTDTQYF
TGCGCCAGCAGTCAACCCGCCCAAACAGGGGGCAGATCCACAGATACGCAGTATTTT
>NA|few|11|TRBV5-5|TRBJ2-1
CASSPFDEQFF
TGTGCCAGCAGCCCCTTTGATGAGCAGTTCTTC
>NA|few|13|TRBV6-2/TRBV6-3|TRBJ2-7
CASSYGSGVEQYF
TGTGCCAGCAGTTACGGTTCGGGAGTCGAGCAGTACTTC
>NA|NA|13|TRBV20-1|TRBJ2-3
CSASRGRTDTQYF
TGCAGTGCTAGTAGGGGCCGCACAGATACGCAGTATTTT
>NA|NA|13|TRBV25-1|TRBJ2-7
CASSETHSYEQYF
TGTGCCAGCAGTGAAACCCACTCCTACGAGCAGTACTTC
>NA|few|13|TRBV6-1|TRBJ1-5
CASSAQGSQPQHF
TGTGCCAGCAGTGCCCAGGGAAGTCAGCCCCAGCATTTT
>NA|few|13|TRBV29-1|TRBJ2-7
CSAGGDTSYEQYF
TGCAGCGCCGGTGGGGACACCTCCTACGAGCAGTACTTC
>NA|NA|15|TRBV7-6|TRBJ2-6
CASSSVNSGANVLTF
TGTGCCAGCAGCTCGGTCAACTCTGGGGCCAACGTCCTGACTTTC
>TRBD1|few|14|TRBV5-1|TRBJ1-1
CASSRDSRLDEAFF
TGCGCCAGCAGCCGGGACAGCCGGCTCGATGAAGCTTTCTTT
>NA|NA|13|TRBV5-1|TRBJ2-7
CASSFGQGGEQYF
TGCGCCAGCAGCTTCGGCCAGGGAGGCGAGCAGTACTTC
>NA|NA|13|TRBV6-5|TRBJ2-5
CASSYGGLETQYF
TGTGCCAGCAGTTACGGGGGTCTGGAGACCCAGTACTTC
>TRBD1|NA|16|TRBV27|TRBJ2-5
CASSLSGTGGGETQYF
TGTGCCAGCAGTTTATCCGGCACAGGGGGTGGGGAGACCCAGTACTTC
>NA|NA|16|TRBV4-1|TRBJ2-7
CASSQAAARYSYEQYF
TGCGCCAGCAGCCAAGCCGCCGCCAGGTACTCCTACGAGCAGTACTTC
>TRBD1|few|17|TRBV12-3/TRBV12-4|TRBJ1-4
CASSLGQGDATNEKLFF
TGTGCCAGCAGCCTCGGACAGGGGGATGCAACTAATGAAAAACTGTTTTTT
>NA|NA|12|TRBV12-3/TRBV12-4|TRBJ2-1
CASSNDPNEQFF
TGTGCCAGCAGTAACGACCCTAATGAGCAGTTCTTC
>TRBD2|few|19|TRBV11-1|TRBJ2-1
CASSLAAPILAGAPNEQFF
TGTGCCAGCAGCTTAGCGGCACCTATCCTAGCGGGAGCGCCGAATGAGCAGTTCTTC
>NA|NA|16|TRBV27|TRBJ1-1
CASSLGLRTFSSEAFF
TGTGCCAGCAGTTTAGGTTTACGGACATTTTCATCTGAAGCTTTCTTT
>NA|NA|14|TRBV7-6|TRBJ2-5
CASSLAGGPETQYF
TGTGCCAGCAGCTTAGCGGGTGGGCCGGAGACCCAGTACTTC
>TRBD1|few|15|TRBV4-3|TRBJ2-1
CASSLTGNNLNEQFF
TGCGCCAGCAGCTTGACAGGGAATAATCTCAATGAGCAGTTCTTC
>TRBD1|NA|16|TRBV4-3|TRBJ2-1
CASSQDSGQGANEQFF
TGCGCCAGCAGCCAAGATAGTGGACAGGGAGCCAATGAGCAGTTCTTC
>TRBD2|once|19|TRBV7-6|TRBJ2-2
CASSLARLGAGDGVGELFF
TGTGCCAGCAGCTTAGCTCGTTTAGGGGCGGGAGACGGTGTCGGGGAGCTGTTTTTT
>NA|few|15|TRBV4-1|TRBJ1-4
CASSLEPDRYEKLFF
TGCGCCAGCAGCCTAGAGCCGGACCGTTATGAAAAACTGTTTTTT
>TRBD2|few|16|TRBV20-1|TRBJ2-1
CSARDFLAGGYNEQFF
TGCAGTGCTAGAGACTTCCTAGCGGGAGGGTACAATGAGCAGTTCTTC
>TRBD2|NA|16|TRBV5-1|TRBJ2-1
CASSPWGTTPPNEQFF
TGCGCCAGCAGCCCTTGGGGGACTACGCCCCCCAATGAGCAGTTCTTC
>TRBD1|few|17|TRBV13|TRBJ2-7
CASSLVGQENPAHEQYF
TGTGCCAGCAGCTTAGTGGGACAGGAGAATCCAGCCCACGAGCAGTACTTC
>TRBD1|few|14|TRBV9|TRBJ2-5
CASSVSGTEETQYF
TGTGCCAGCAGCGTCTCCGGGACAGAAGAGACCCAGTACTTC
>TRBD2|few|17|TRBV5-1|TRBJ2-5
CASSSGTSGAPQETQYF
TGCGCCAGCAGCTCAGGGACTAGCGGGGCTCCCCAAGAGACCCAGTACTTC
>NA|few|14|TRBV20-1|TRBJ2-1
CSAYTADSYNEQFF
TGCAGTGCATATACGGCGGACTCCTACAATGAGCAGTTCTTC
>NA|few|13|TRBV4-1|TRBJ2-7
CASSQEGRTEQYF
TGCGCCAGCAGCCAAGAGGGGAGGACGGAGCAGTACTTC
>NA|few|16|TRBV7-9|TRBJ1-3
CASSFLGRSSGNTIYF
TGTGCCAGCAGCTTTCTAGGCAGGAGCTCTGGAAACACCATATATTTT
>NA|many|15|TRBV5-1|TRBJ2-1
CASSLEIWIYNEQFF
TGCGCCAGCAGCTTGGAGATTTGGATCTACAATGAGCAGTTCTTC
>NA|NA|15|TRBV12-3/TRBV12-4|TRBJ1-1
CASSPSFDRVRGIFF
TGTGCCAGCAGTCCCTCCTTCGACAGAGTAAGAGGGATTTTCTTT
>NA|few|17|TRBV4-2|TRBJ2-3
CASSQDGQRWVTDTQYF
TGTGCCAGCAGCCAAGATGGGCAGCGGTGGGTCACAGATACGCAGTATTTT
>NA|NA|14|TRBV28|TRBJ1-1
CASSSLGGNTEAFF
TGTGCCAGCAGTTCCCTGGGAGGGAACACTGAAGCTTTCTTT
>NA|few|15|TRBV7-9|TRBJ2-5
CASSLGSDFQETQYF
TGTGCCAGCAGCTTAGGGTCGGACTTCCAAGAGACCCAGTACTTC
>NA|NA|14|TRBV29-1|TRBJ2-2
CSVDPGSGTGELFF
TGCAGCGTTGACCCCGGGAGTGGCACCGGGGAGCTGTTTTTT
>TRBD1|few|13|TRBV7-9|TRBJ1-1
CASSFDRGAEAFF
TGTGCCAGCAGCTTTGACAGGGGGGCTGAAGCTTTCTTT
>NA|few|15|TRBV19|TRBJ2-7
CASSYEQGTVYEQYF
TGTGCCAGTAGTTACGAACAGGGTACGGTGTACGAGCAGTACTTC
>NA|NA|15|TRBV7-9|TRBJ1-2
CASSIKDNPHYGYTF
TGTGCCAGCAGCATTAAGGACAACCCTCACTATGGCTACACCTTC
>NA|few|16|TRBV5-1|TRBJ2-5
CASSLAEGGYQETQYF
TGCGCCAGCAGCTTGGCCGAGGGCGGCTACCAAGAGACCCAGTACTTC
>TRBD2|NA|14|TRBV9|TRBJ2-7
CASSAGTSSYEQYF
TGTGCCAGCAGCGCCGGGACTAGCAGCTACGAGCAGTACTTC
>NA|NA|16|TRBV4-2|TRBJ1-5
CASSQESFAGNQPQHF
TGTGCCAGCAGCCAAGAGTCGTTTGCGGGCAATCAGCCCCAGCATTTT
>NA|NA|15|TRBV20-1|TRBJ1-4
CSARDFVSTNEKLFF
TGCAGTGCTAGAGACTTCGTGTCAACTAATGAAAAACTGTTTTTT
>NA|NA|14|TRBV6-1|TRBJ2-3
CASSSVTATDTQYF
TGTGCCAGCAGCTCCGTGACGGCCACAGATACGCAGTATTTT
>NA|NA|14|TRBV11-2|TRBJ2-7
CASSRPGTSYEQYF
TGTGCCAGCAGCCGGCCGGGAACCTCCTACGAGCAGTACTTC
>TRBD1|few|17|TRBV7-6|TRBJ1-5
CASSSGTGRNSNQPQHF
TGTGCCAGCAGCTCCGGGACAGGGAGAAATAGCAATCAGCCCCAGCATTTT
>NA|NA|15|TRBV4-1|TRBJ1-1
CASSQFPRSGTEAFF
TGCGCCAGCAGCCAATTTCCTCGGTCGGGGACTGAAGCTTTCTTT
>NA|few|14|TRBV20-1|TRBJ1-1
CSARDSLAVSEAFF
TGCAGTGCTAGAGATAGTCTCGCGGTCTCTGAAGCTTTCTTT
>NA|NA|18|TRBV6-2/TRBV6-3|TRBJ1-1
CASSYPPFGDPDLTEAFF
TGTGCCAGCAGTTATCCCCCCTTCGGGGACCCGGATCTCACTGAAGCTTTCTTT
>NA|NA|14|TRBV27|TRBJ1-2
CASKYEGGSYGYTF
TGTGCCAGCAAGTACGAAGGGGGGTCCTATGGCTACACCTTC
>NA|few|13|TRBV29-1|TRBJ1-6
CSVDSGDNSPLHF
TGCAGCGTTGACAGTGGAGATAATTCACCCCTCCACTTT
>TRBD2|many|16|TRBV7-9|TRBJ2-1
CASSLEAGGSYNEQFF
TGTGCCAGCAGCTTAGAAGCGGGAGGCTCCTACAATGAGCAGTTCTTC
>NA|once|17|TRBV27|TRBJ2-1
CASSLFTGPSSYNEQFF
TGTGCCAGCAGTTTATTTACAGGCCCTAGTTCCTACAATGAGCAGTTCTTC
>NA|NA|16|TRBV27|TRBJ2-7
CASSNQLGGNTYEQYF
TGTGCCAGCAGCAACCAACTAGGGGGTAACACCTACGAGCAGTACTTC